The rows below give T cell receptor beta chains drawn from one sample of a study of cytomegalovirus exposure and HLA in healthy donors. TCRdb's table, derived via immunoSEQ multiplex PCR, lists solely in-frame clones and lacks some. The sample's table shows roughly 100,000 clones. The sequenced material came from PBMCs. Receptors were obtained from a man between 40 and 49 years old in good health and CMV-seronegative. Each CDR3 is given with its conserved first and last residue. D genes are given only for firm matches.

J,D,V,CDR3,DNA
TRBJ2-2,.,TRBV7-2,CASSLGTANTGELFF,TGTGCCAGCAGCTTAGGGACAGCGAACACCGGGGAGCTGTTTTTT
TRBJ2-3,TRBD2,TRBV9,CASSVAGTSGRVDTQYF,TGTGCCAGCAGCGTAGCCGGGACTAGCGGGAGAGTGGATACGCAGTATTTT
TRBJ2-1,TRBD2,TRBV19,CASTWGGSSYNEQFF,TGTGCCAGTACTTGGGGGGGGAGCTCCTACAATGAGCAGTTCTTC
TRBJ2-2,TRBD2,TRBV5-1,CASRGGSQGGELFF,TGCGCCAGCAGAGGCGGGAGCCAGGGCGGGGAGCTGTTTTTT
TRBJ1-2,.,TRBV5-4,CASSLVDSIDGYTF,TGTGCCAGCAGCTTGGTGGACAGTATCGATGGCTACACCTTC
TRBJ1-2,.,TRBV29-1,CSVGVSPGYGYTF,TGCAGCGTTGGAGTTAGTCCAGGCTATGGCTACACCTTC
TRBJ1-2,TRBD1,TRBV18,CASSPGQELYGYTF,TGTGCCAGCTCACCCGGACAGGAGCTATATGGCTACACCTTC
TRBJ1-5,.,TRBV15,CATSQGGGNQPQHF,TGTGCCACCAGCCAGGGAGGGGGGAATCAGCCCCAGCATTTT
TRBJ2-3,TRBD1,TRBV18,CASSTGTGKTDTQYF,TGTGCCAGCTCAACCGGGACAGGGAAAACAGATACGCAGTATTTT
TRBJ1-6,.,TRBV25-1,CASSDPQGGSYNSPLHF,TGTGCCAGCAGTGACCCCCAGGGTGGCTCCTATAATTCACCCCTCCACTTT
TRBJ2-7,TRBD2,TRBV5-5,CASSGGTSGMRYEQYF,TGTGCCAGCAGCGGTGGGACTAGCGGGATGCGCTACGAGCAGTACTTC
TRBJ1-2,TRBD1,TRBV27,CASRGQGVGGCTF,TGTGCCAGCAGGGGACAGGGGGTCGGGGGCTGCACCTTC
TRBJ2-1,TRBD2,TRBV6-1,CASSAERGGAFEQFF,TGTGCCAGCAGTGCCGAGCGGGGGGGGGCATTTGAGCAGTTCTTC
TRBJ2-7,TRBD1,TRBV10-3,CAIGGQGPYEQYF,TGTGCCATCGGGGGACAGGGGCCCTACGAGCAGTACTTC
TRBJ2-2,.,TRBV9,CASSVAQGSTGELFF,TGTGCCAGCAGCGTAGCTCAGGGGAGCACCGGGGAGCTGTTTTTT
TRBJ1-2,.,TRBV11-2,CASSTPRVSANYGYTF,TGTGCCAGCAGCACACCGCGGGTCAGTGCTAACTATGGCTACACCTTC
TRBJ2-7,.,TRBV6-6,CAGGDGSYEQYF,TGTGCCGGCGGCGACGGATCCTACGAGCAGTACTTC
TRBJ2-7,TRBD2,TRBV7-9,CASSLVPPIAGTYEQYF,TGTGCCAGCAGCTTAGTCCCGCCCATAGCGGGAACCTACGAGCAGTACTTC
TRBJ1-1,TRBD1,TRBV19,CASKVTGGVNTEAFF,TGTGCCAGTAAGGTCACAGGGGGTGTGAACACTGAAGCTTTCTTT
TRBJ2-5,.,TRBV7-9,CASSLGQGIGEGTQYF,TGTGCCAGCAGCTTAGGGCAGGGGATTGGCGAGGGGACCCAGTACTTC
TRBJ1-2,TRBD1,TRBV6-5,CASSYGQGAQGYTF,TGTGCCAGCAGTTACGGACAGGGGGCGCAAGGCTACACCTTC
TRBJ1-5,TRBD1,TRBV5-6,CASRRGQAGNQPQHF,TGTGCCAGCAGGAGAGGACAGGCTGGCAATCAGCCCCAGCATTTT
TRBJ2-7,.,TRBV6-5,CASSYDSVRLEQYF,TGTGCCAGCAGTTACGACTCGGTTCGACTCGAGCAGTACTTC
TRBJ2-7,TRBD2,TRBV7-2,CASRPTSGSSYEQYF,TGTGCCAGCAGACCGACTAGCGGGAGCTCCTACGAGCAGTACTTC
TRBJ1-4,.,TRBV4-1,CASSQHQGTNNEKLFF,TGCGCCAGCAGCCAACATCAGGGCACGAATAATGAAAAACTGTTTTTT
TRBJ1-5,.,TRBV7-9,CASSLFAGDSRQPQHF,TGTGCCAGCAGCTTATTTGCAGGGGATTCGAGGCAGCCCCAGCATTTT
TRBJ2-7,.,TRBV27,CASSFQVSYEQYF,TGTGCCAGCAGTTTCCAGGTGTCCTACGAGCAGTACTTC
TRBJ1-2,.,TRBV23-1,CASSQYQKNYGYTF,TGCGCCAGCAGTCAATATCAGAAAAACTATGGCTACACCTTC
TRBJ2-7,.,TRBV9,CASSVAGENEQYF,TGTGCCAGCAGCGTAGCGGGAGAGAACGAGCAGTACTTC
TRBJ2-5,TRBD1,TRBV10-3,CAISEWDRAGMETQYF,TGTGCCATCAGTGAGTGGGACAGGGCGGGGATGGAGACCCAGTACTTC
TRBJ2-7,TRBD2,TRBV7-9,CASSPWTSGGPSYEQYF,TGTGCCAGCAGCCCCTGGACTAGCGGGGGGCCCTCCTACGAGCAGTACTTC
TRBJ1-1,.,TRBV5-6,CASSLSPGQMNTEAFF,TGTGCCAGCAGCTTGAGTCCCGGACAGATGAACACTGAAGCTTTCTTT
TRBJ2-1,.,TRBV5-1,CASSFSRDNEQFF,TGCGCCAGCAGCTTCTCTAGAGACAATGAGCAGTTCTTC
TRBJ2-7,TRBD1,TRBV10-3,CAITQGHSYEQYF,TGTGCCATCACACAGGGGCACTCCTACGAGCAGTACTTC
TRBJ1-4,TRBD1,TRBV4-3,CASSPQGAANEKLFF,TGCGCCAGCAGCCCACAGGGGGCGGCTAATGAAAAACTGTTTTTT
TRBJ2-4,.,TRBV7-9,CASSLATGWENIQYF,TGTGCCAGCAGCTTAGCGACGGGATGGGAAAACATTCAGTACTTC
TRBJ2-1,.,TRBV19,CASSRGLLSYNEQFF,TGTGCCAGTAGTAGGGGACTCCTTTCCTACAATGAGCAGTTCTTC
TRBJ2-3,TRBD2,TRBV7-8,CASSLGASGGRSDTQYF,TGTGCCAGCAGCTTAGGGGCTAGCGGGGGGCGGTCAGATACGCAGTATTTT
TRBJ1-2,.,TRBV10-3,CAIAGTDIYGYTF,TGTGCCATCGCCGGCACCGACATCTATGGCTACACCTTC
TRBJ2-1,TRBD2,TRBV28,CASTGGGPDEQFF,TGTGCCAGCACGGGGGGGGGCCCCGACGAGCAGTTCTTC
TRBJ1-1,.,TRBV30,CASTTGLNTEAFF,TGTGCCTCCACTACAGGGCTGAACACTGAAGCTTTCTTT
TRBJ1-1,.,TRBV7-2,CASNPYRNTEAFF,TGTGCCAGCAACCCCTACCGAAACACTGAAGCTTTCTTT